This TCR beta chain was sequenced for a study of shared clonotypes between healthy human individuals. CD45RO-negative, CCR7-positively selected cells formed the naive CD8 fraction, excluding terminally differentiated effector memory CD45RA+ cells. The study drew its donors from healthy HIV-negative adults without recent acute infections or vaccinations. The V gene lost 1 base and the J gene lost 5 bases, with 6 bases spanning the gap. Germline CDR1 and CDR2: SGHTA and FQGNSA. This CDR3 spans 14 amino acids. Sequenced by immunoSEQ multiplex PCR; TCRdb stores in-frame clones only, minus some. Of millions of clones listed, approximately 95% were seen once; the top ten hold about 1.1%.

This chain uses TRBV7-2 with TRBJ1-6, with D hard to call. The sequencing sample was made of naive CD8+ T cells sorted from blood. This TCR came from a man between 18 and 29 years old in good health. Here the CDR3 DNA reads TGTGCCAGCAGCTTAGGGTTGGATAATTCACCCCTCCACTTT. Translated: CASSLGLDNSPLHF.